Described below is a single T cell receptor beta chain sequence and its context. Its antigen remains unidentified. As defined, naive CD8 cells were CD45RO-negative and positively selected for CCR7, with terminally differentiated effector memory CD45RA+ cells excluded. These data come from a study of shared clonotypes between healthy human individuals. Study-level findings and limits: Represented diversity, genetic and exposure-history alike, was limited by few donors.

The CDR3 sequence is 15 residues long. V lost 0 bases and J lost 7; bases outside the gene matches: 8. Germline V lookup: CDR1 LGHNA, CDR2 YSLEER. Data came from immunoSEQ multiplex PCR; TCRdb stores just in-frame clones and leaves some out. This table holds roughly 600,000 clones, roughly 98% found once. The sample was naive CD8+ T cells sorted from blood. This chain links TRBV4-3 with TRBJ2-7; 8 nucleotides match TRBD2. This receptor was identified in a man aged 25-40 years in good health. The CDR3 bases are TGCGCCAGCAGCCAAGAACGGGAGGGCCGTCGAGAGCAGTACTTC. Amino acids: CASSQEREGRREQYF.